This record covers a single TCR beta chain. Its matching antigen is unknown. CDR1 MNHNS and CDR2 SASEGT come from the germline V gene. CDR3 length equals 11 residues. This sample is drawn from a study of vaccination and CD4 T cells after COVID-19. Study as a whole: The makeup of the convalescents was six males and four females, two of them Hispanic. Post-COVID samples had a sampling time that fell a median around 100 days after diagnosis (range 35 to 161). The cells in question were stimulated using overlapping spike peptides derived from SARS-CoV-2, HCoV-NL63, HCoV-OC43 and HCoV-229E.

The treatment is: roughly 11-day PBMC culture with coronavirus spike peptide pools or control peptides (ViraFEST assay). During the years 2011-2018, before the COVID-19 pandemic, the unexposed donor's CD4+ T cells were collected. Available cell numbers determined whether unexposed-donor CD4+ T cells were probed with SARS-CoV-2 S/N and four cold-coronavirus spikes. The Oncomine TCR Beta short-read assay was applied to DNA of cultured CD4+ T cells. TCRdb reprocessed the PCR reads via MiXCR and lists one record per CDR3 protein. The sample records about 8,300 distinct CDR3 sequences, roughly 50% being singletons.

Sequenced input: CD4+ T cells from blood, cultured in vitro. The clonotype was recovered from a human donor in good health. The chain recombines TRBV6-1 with TRBJ2-7; D possibly corresponds to TRBD1 (5 bases). This CDR3 is CATIDRYEQYF. In DNA form, the CDR3 reads TGTGCGACAATAGACAGATACGAGCAGTACTTC.